The 10 T cell receptor beta chains listed next were all sequenced from one sample in a study of neoadjuvant anti-PD-1 for oral cavity cancer. This table comes from immunoSEQ multiplex PCR, and its TCRdb copy is limited to in-frame clones, with some not included. The sample lists about 14,000 clones; 55% to 80% were seen once. The source was PBMCs, collected before nivolumab (anti-PD-1) treatment. The receptors derive from a person aged 35 to 85 with oral cavity squamous cell carcinoma.

CDR3 DNA: TGTGCCAGCAGTTTGGCCAGGTGGGTCTATGGCTACACCTTC. Translation gives CASSLARWVYGYTF. The J gene is TRBJ1-2, the V gene TRBV28; D gene ambiguous. Germline values: CDR1 MDHEN, CDR2 SYDVKM. The CDR3 has 14 residues. Trimming took off 3 bases at V and 4 bases at J, with 12 bases between the two ends.

The chain combines TRBV5-1 with TRBJ1-4; D call uncertain. Trimming removed 4 bases from V and 0 bases from J, with 10 bases in between. This CDR3 spans 15 amino acids. Looked up from germline, CDR1 is SGHRS and CDR2 is YFSETQ. The CDR3 DNA is TGCGCCAGCAGCCCAAACACAGCAACTAATGAAAAACTGTTTTTT. As protein: CASSPNTATNEKLFF.

This clone has just one count. The genes are TRBV7-8 and TRBJ2-7; perhaps TRBD1 as D (5 bases). The CDR3 length is 13 residues. The germline CDR1 and CDR2 sequences are SGHVS and FQNEAQ. Trimming took 2 bases from V and 2 from J, leaving 7 bases between them. The chain's CDR3 is CASSLTGPYEQYF. The CDR3 DNA is TGTGCCAGCAGCTTAACAGGCCCCTACGAGCAGTACTTC.

The CDR3 loop is CASGRGTEKLFF. The DNA of the CDR3 is TGTGCCAGCGGACGGGGTACTGAAAAACTGTTTTTT. This chain uses TRBV28 with TRBJ1-4; D ambiguous. This CDR3 has 12 residues. Germline values: CDR1 MDHEN, CDR2 SYDVKM. Deletions cut 8 bases from V and 7 bases from J, with 11 bases between.

The chain joins TRBV7-2 to TRBJ2-1; weak D call: TRBD2 (6 bases). The CDR3 totals 17 residues. CDR1 is SGHTA and CDR2 is FQGNSA in the germline V gene. Trimming took 5 bases from V and 4 from J, leaving 21 bases between them. The CDR3 sequence: CASSQDIRRAAYNEQFF. For the CDR3, the DNA is TGTGCCAGCAGCCAAGATATTAGGAGGGCCGCATACAATGAGCAGTTCTTC.

The chain recombines TRBV27 with TRBJ1-4; the D gene is possibly TRBD1 (5 bases). V lost 6 bases and J 0 bases, leaving 14 bases between the germline ends. Per the germline V gene, CDR1 is MNHEY and CDR2 is SMNVEV (reference sequence). This CDR3 is 16 amino acids long. Here the CDR3 reads CASSPGRGATNEKLFF. Written as DNA, the CDR3 is TGTGCCAGCAGCCCGGGGCGGGGGGCAACTAATGAAAAACTGTTTTTT. Filled out from reference TRBV27 and TRBJ1-4, the complete variable domain reads EAQVTQNPRYLITVTGKKLTVTCSQNMNHEYMSWYRQDPGLGLRQIYYSMNVEVTDKGDVPEGYKVSRKEKRNFPLILESPSPNQTSLYFCASSPGRGATNEKLFFGSGTQLSVL.

The chain has TRBV5-6 and TRBJ1-5; a possible D gene is TRBD1 (5 bases). This CDR3 comprises 15 residues. From germline, CDR1 is SGHDT and CDR2 YYEEEE. Between the trimmed V and J ends, which lost 3 bases and 4 bases, there was a span of 14 bases. The CDR3 DNA reads TGTGCCAGCAGCTCGATGACAGTGACTAATCAGCCCCAGCATTTT. It is translated as CASSSMTVTNQPQHF.

The genes are TRBV2 and TRBJ1-1, with D perhaps TRBD1 (6 bases). Germline V gene data show CDR1 as SNHLY and CDR2 as FYNNEI. The length of the CDR3 is 15 residues. The V end lost 6 bases, the J end lost 1 base, and 15 bases lay between the germline ends. For the CDR3, the DNA is TGTGCCAGCAGGGAGGGGGGCTTTCCGAACACTGAAGCTTTCTTT. Translating it yields CASREGGFPNTEAFF.

This clone was counted a few times. The J gene is TRBJ1-1, the V gene TRBV11-2; D not resolved. Trimming shortened V by 5 bases and J by 1 base, and 14 bases separated the two germline ends. Germline CDR1 is SGHAT and CDR2 is FQNNGV. This CDR3 comprises 15 residues. The CDR3 loop is CASSPNYGQNTEAFF. In DNA form, the CDR3 reads TGTGCCAGCAGCCCTAATTACGGGCAGAACACTGAAGCTTTCTTT. The whole variable domain, filled in from reference TRBV11-2 and TRBJ1-1, reads EAGVAQSPRYKIIEKRQSVAFWCNPISGHATLYWYQQILGQGPKLLIQFQNNGVVDDSQLPKDRFSAERLKGVDSTLKIQPAKLEDSAVYLCASSPNYGQNTEAFFGQGTRLTVV.

The rearrangement joins TRBV7-8 to TRBJ2-2, with 7 bases that match TRBD1. The germline gives CDR1 SGHVS, CDR2 FQNEAQ. The J segment lost 3 bases and the V segment lost 3 bases, leaving 4 bases of the junction unmatched. This CDR3 is built from 15 residues. Written as DNA, the CDR3 is TGTGCCAGCAGCTTCTGGGACAGCCACACCGGGGAGCTGTTTTTT. This translates into CASSFWDSHTGELFF.